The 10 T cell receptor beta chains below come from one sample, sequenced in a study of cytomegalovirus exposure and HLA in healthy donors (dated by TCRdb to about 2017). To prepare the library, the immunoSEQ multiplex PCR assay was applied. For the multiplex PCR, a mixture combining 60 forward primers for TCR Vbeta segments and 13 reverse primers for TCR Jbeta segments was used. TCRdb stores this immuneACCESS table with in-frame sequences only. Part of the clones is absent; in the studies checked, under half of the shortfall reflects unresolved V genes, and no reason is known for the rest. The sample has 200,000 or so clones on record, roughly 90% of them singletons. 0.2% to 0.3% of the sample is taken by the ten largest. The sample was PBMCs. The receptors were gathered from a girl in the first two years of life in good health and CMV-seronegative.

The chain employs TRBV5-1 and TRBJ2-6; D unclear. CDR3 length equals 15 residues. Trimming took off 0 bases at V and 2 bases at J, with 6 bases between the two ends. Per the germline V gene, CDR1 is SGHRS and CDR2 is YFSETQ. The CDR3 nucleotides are TGCGCCAGCAGCTTGGGAGCGACTGGGGCCAACGTCCTGACTTTC. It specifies CASSLGATGANVLTF.

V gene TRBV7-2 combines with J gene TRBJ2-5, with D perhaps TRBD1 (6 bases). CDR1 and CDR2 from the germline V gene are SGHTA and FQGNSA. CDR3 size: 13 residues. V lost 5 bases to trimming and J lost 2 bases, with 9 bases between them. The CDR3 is CASSIDRQETQYF. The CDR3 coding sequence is TGTGCCAGCAGCATAGACAGGCAAGAGACCCAGTACTTC.

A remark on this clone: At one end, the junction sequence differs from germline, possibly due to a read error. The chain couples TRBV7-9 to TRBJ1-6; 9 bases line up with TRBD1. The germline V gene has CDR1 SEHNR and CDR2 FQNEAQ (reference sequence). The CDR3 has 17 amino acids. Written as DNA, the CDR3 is TGTTCCAGCAGCTTGGGACAGGGCCACTCCTATAATTCACCCCTCCACTTT. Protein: CSSSLGQGHSYNSPLHF.

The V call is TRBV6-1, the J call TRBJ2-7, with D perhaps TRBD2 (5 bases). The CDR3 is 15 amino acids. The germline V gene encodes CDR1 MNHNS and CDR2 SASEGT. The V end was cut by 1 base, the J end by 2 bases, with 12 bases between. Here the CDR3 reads CASSEGPSRTYEQYF. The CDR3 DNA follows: TGTGCCAGCAGTGAAGGCCCTAGCAGAACCTACGAGCAGTACTTC.

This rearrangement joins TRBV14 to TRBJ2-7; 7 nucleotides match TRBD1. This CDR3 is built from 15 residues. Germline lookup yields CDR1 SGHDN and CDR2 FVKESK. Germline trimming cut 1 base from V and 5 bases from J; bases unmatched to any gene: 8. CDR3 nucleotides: TGTGCCAGCAGCCAAGCCGGCAGGGGGAGAAACGAGCAGTACTTC. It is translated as CASSQAGRGRNEQYF.

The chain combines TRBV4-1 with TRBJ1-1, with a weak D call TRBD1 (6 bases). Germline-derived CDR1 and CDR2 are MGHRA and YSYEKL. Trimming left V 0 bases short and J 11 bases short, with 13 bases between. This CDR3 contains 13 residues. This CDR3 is CASSQDSRTVAFF. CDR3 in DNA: TGCGCCAGCAGCCAAGATTCTCGGACAGTCGCTTTCTTT.

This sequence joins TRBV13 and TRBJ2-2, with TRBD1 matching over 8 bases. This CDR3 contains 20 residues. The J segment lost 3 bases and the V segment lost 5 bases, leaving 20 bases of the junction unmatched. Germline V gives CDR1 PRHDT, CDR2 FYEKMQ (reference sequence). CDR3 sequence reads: CASSRSPGGAFSLYTGELFF. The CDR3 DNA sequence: TGTGCCAGCAGCCGATCCCCAGGGGGCGCCTTTTCTTTGTACACCGGGGAGCTGTTTTTT. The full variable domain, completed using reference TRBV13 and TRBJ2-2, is AAGVIQSPRHLIKEKRETATLKCYPIPRHDTVYWYQQGPGQDPQFLISFYEKMQSDKGSIPDRFSAQQFSDYHSELNMSSLELGDSALYFCASSRSPGGAFSLYTGELFFGEGSRLTVL.

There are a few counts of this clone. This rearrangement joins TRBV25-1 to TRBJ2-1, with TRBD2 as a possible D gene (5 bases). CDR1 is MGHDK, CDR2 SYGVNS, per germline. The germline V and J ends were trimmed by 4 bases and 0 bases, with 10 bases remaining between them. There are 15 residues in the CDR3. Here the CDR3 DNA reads TGTGCCAGCAGTGTGCGGGCTAGCTCCTACAATGAGCAGTTCTTC. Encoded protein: CASSVRASSYNEQFF.

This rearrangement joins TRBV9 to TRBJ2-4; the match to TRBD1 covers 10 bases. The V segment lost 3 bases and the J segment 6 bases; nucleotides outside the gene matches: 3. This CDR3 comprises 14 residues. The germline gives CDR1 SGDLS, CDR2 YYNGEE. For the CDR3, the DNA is TGTGCCAGCAGCGGAGACAGGGGGCTAAACATTCAGTACTTC. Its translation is CASSGDRGLNIQYF.

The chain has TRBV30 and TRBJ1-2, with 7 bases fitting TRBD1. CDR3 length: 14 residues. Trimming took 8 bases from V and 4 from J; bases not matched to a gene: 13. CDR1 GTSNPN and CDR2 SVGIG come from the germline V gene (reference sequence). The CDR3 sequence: CAGGTDRGPYGYTF. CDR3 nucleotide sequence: TGTGCCGGGGGGACAGATCGGGGGCCCTATGGCTACACCTTC.